Listed below are T cell receptor beta chains from one sample, sequenced in a study of T cell repertoires in cytomegalovirus infection. TCRdb recomputed calls from the reads with MiXCR, one row per CDR3 protein. The table records under 350,000 distinct CDR3 sequences, less than 25% of them present only once. Antigens of these TCRs are unknown. Specimen: cultured PBMCs, collected from culture after CMV antigen stimulation. Source of these receptors: a human donor in good health (CMV status not recorded). Some clones in this sample may be carry-over from other donors' samples. CDR3s include the opening cysteine and the closing phenylalanine or tryptophan. The D gene is left open where the match is weak. Size is stated for part of the rows, as once, few or many counts, or as a class when the clone is expanded.

TRBD1	TRBV20-1	14	TRBJ1-1	NA	CSARDRELGTEAFF	TGCAGTGCTAGGGACAGGGAACTGGGCACTGAAGCTTTCTTT
TRBD1	TRBV6-1	15	TRBJ1-5	NA	CASSRTQGVNQPQHF	TGTGCCAGCAGCCGAACTCAGGGGGTCAATCAGCCCCAGCATTTT
TRBD2	TRBV29-1	14	TRBJ2-7	NA	CSVDAGRGTYEQYF	TGCAGCGTTGACGCGGGGCGGGGGACCTACGAGCAGTACTTC
TRBD1	TRBV11-1	14	TRBJ2-5	many	CASSLQGDAETQYF	TGTGCCAGCAGCTTACAGGGGGATGCGGAGACCCAGTACTTC
NA	TRBV27	15	TRBJ2-3	NA	CASSLARAFTDTQYF	TGTGCCAGCAGTTTAGCCAGGGCTTTCACAGATACGCAGTATTTT
TRBD1	TRBV6-1	14	TRBJ1-2	many	CASSLQGANYGYTF	TGTGCCAGCAGCCTACAGGGGGCAAACTATGGCTACACCTTC
NA	TRBV28	12	TRBJ1-2	NA	CASTWTAYGYTF	TGTGCCAGTACCTGGACGGCCTATGGCTACACCTTC
NA	TRBV29-1	16	TRBJ2-5	few	CSVEGIGGVAQETQYF	TGCAGCGTTGAAGGGATAGGGGGAGTGGCCCAAGAGACCCAGTACTTC
TRBD2	TRBV12-3/TRBV12-4	14	TRBJ2-1	few	CASSQGLADNEQFF	TGTGCCAGCAGTCAAGGACTAGCGGATAATGAGCAGTTCTTC
NA	TRBV19	15	TRBJ1-1	few	CASSIVGRKNTEAFF	TGTGCCAGTAGTATAGTAGGCCGAAAGAACACTGAAGCTTTCTTT
NA	TRBV27	13	TRBJ2-3	NA	CASSRLTTDTQYF	TGTGCCAGCAGTCGGCTTACCACAGATACGCAGTATTTT
NA	TRBV12-3/TRBV12-4	13	TRBJ2-3	NA	CASSLFNTDTQYF	TGTGCCAGCAGTTTATTTAACACAGATACGCAGTATTTT
NA	TRBV10-3	15	TRBJ1-1	many	CAIKVGMDRYTEAFF	TGTGCCATCAAGGTGGGAATGGACAGATACACTGAAGCTTTCTTT
TRBD1	TRBV25-1	16	TRBJ2-7	NA	CASSEWGQGVTYEQYF	TGTGCCAGCAGTGAATGGGGACAGGGTGTCACCTACGAGCAGTACTTC
NA	TRBV28	13	TRBJ1-1	NA	CASSLTIPTEAFF	TGTGCCAGCAGTTTGACAATACCCACTGAAGCTTTCTTT
NA	TRBV7-9	14	TRBJ1-1	NA	CASSLHRENTEAFF	TGTGCCAGCAGCTTGCACAGGGAGAACACTGAAGCTTTCTTT
TRBD2	TRBV7-8	18	TRBJ2-3	many	CASRMTSGRGVSTDTQYF	TGTGCCAGCAGAATGACTAGCGGGAGGGGCGTTAGCACAGATACGCAGTATTTT
NA	TRBV19	14	TRBJ1-1	NA	CASRQGRTNTEAFF	TGTGCCAGTAGACAGGGACGGACGAACACTGAAGCTTTCTTT
TRBD1	TRBV24-1	15	TRBJ2-2	NA	CATSWTGANTGELFF	TGTGCCACCAGTTGGACAGGTGCGAACACCGGGGAGCTGTTTTTT
NA	TRBV5-8	14	TRBJ1-1	NA	CASSLRWAYTEAFF	TGTGCCAGCAGCCTGCGGTGGGCGTACACTGAAGCTTTCTTT
TRBD2	TRBV19	20	TRBJ2-2	few	CASTSPGLAGGPSNTGELFF	TGTGCCAGTACCTCCCCAGGACTAGCGGGAGGGCCTTCGAACACCGGGGAGCTGTTTTTT
TRBD1	TRBV19	17	TRBJ2-3	few	CASSNFPGTGRTDTQYF	TGTGCCAGTAGTAACTTCCCCGGGACAGGACGCACAGATACGCAGTATTTT
NA	TRBV7-9	15	TRBJ2-1	many	CASSSGGAYGDEQFF	TGTGCCAGCAGCTCGGGCGGGGCCTATGGCGATGAGCAGTTCTTC
TRBD1	TRBV7-2	16	TRBJ1-5	many	CASSLVGGLGNQPQHF	TGTGCCAGCAGCTTAGTAGGGGGCCTTGGCAATCAGCCCCAGCATTTT
NA	TRBV20-1	14	TRBJ2-3	NA	CSASRHQSTDTQYF	TGCAGTGCTAGTCGTCACCAGAGCACAGATACGCAGTATTTT
NA	TRBV19	12	TRBJ1-2	many	CATRDFFYGYTF	TGTGCCACTCGGGACTTCTTCTATGGCTACACCTTC
TRBD1	TRBV20-1	12	TRBJ2-1	NA	CSGQGAINEQFF	TGCAGTGGACAGGGGGCAATCAATGAGCAGTTCTTC
TRBD1	TRBV12-3/TRBV12-4	15	TRBJ1-6	many	CASELGQGGNSPLHF	TGTGCCAGTGAGTTGGGACAGGGCGGTAATTCACCCCTCCACTTT
TRBD2	TRBV5-1	15	TRBJ2-5	NA	CASSPTSGRTETQYF	TGCGCCAGCAGTCCGACTAGCGGGAGGACGGAGACCCAGTACTTC
TRBD1	TRBV12-3/TRBV12-4	14	TRBJ1-1	few	CASSIKQGSTEAFF	TGTGCCAGCAGCATAAAACAGGGGAGCACTGAAGCTTTCTTT
NA	TRBV6-1	13	TRBJ2-1	many	CASSGRYRSEQFF	TGTGCCAGCAGTGGCCGATACAGGTCTGAGCAGTTCTTC
TRBD2	TRBV7-3	14	TRBJ2-1	many	CASSRLAGGPEQFF	TGTGCCAGCAGCCGACTAGCGGGAGGCCCCGAGCAGTTCTTC
NA	TRBV19	13	TRBJ1-1	few	CASSGPDDTEAFF	TGTGCCAGTAGCGGACCCGACGACACTGAAGCTTTCTTT
NA	TRBV5-1	15	TRBJ1-2	NA	CASSLEGWRGYGYTF	TGCGCCAGCAGCTTGGAGGGGTGGAGGGGCTATGGCTACACCTTC
NA	TRBV5-6	11	TRBJ1-1	NA	CASSGHTEAFF	TGTGCCAGCAGCGGACACACTGAAGCTTTCTTT
NA	TRBV7-2	15	TRBJ1-1	few	CASSLLVRLGTEAFF	TGTGCCAGCAGCTTACTAGTTCGGTTGGGCACTGAAGCTTTCTTT
NA	TRBV7-2	16	TRBJ1-4	few	CASSPRGMPDMEKLFF	TGTGCCAGCAGCCCCCGGGGGATGCCCGATATGGAAAAACTGTTTTTT
NA	TRBV11-2	15	TRBJ2-5	NA	CASSLAWASQGTQYF	TGTGCCAGCAGCCTAGCCTGGGCCTCGCAGGGGACCCAGTACTTC
TRBD2	TRBV12-3/TRBV12-4	15	TRBJ2-3	few	CASSGTSGFTDTQYF	TGTGCCAGCAGCGGGACTAGCGGCTTCACAGATACGCAGTATTTT
TRBD1	TRBV28	16	TRBJ2-6	few	CASSAHRGAGANVLTF	TGTGCCAGCAGTGCCCACAGGGGGGCTGGGGCCAACGTCCTGACTTTC
TRBD2	TRBV5-1	15	TRBJ2-1	NA	CASRILSGRGNEQFF	TGCGCCAGCAGAATTTTAAGCGGGAGGGGAAATGAGCAGTTCTTC
NA	TRBV15	13	TRBJ1-5	NA	CATSRVWSQPQHF	TGTGCCACCAGCAGAGTGTGGAGTCAGCCCCAGCATTTT
TRBD2	TRBV7-2	17	TRBJ2-2	many	CASSRGLGLAGAGELFF	TGTGCCAGCAGCCGGGGTCTGGGACTAGCGGGAGCCGGGGAGCTGTTTTTT
TRBD2	TRBV4-1	17	TRBJ2-3	NA	CASSQDTSGVSTDTQYF	TGCGCCAGCAGCCAAGACACTAGCGGGGTTAGCACAGATACGCAGTATTTT
TRBD1	TRBV25-1	15	TRBJ1-4	NA	CASSEPGQTNEKLFF	TGTGCCAGCAGTGAACCGGGACAGACTAATGAAAAACTGTTTTTT
TRBD1	TRBV23-1	18	TRBJ2-7	once	CASSQSWDRGDQTDEQYF	TGCGCCAGCAGTCAATCCTGGGACAGGGGTGACCAGACGGACGAGCAGTACTTC
TRBD2	TRBV11-2	14	TRBJ2-5	NA	CASSLKLAMETQYF	TGTGCCAGCAGCTTAAAACTAGCGATGGAGACCCAGTACTTC
NA	TRBV27	15	TRBJ2-3	few	CASSPRRGVTDTQYF	TGTGCCAGCAGTCCCCGTAGAGGGGTCACAGATACGCAGTATTTT
NA	TRBV19	14	TRBJ2-1	NA	CASSISGLGNEQFF	TGTGCCAGTAGTATTTCAGGGTTGGGTAATGAGCAGTTCTTC
NA	TRBV7-6	13	TRBJ1-1	few	CASSRTPGDKAFF	TGTGCCAGCAGCCGAACACCAGGGGACAAGGCTTTCTTT
NA	TRBV11-2	15	TRBJ1-1	NA	CAGSSYGGANTEAFF	TGTGCCGGCAGCTCGTATGGCGGGGCGAACACTGAAGCTTTCTTT
NA	TRBV24-1	13	TRBJ1-1	NA	CATSDSAGAEAFF	TGTGCCACCAGTGATTCGGCAGGGGCTGAAGCTTTCTTT
NA	TRBV6-2/TRBV6-3	14	TRBJ2-2	NA	CASRDGARPGELFF	TGTGCCAGCCGCGACGGAGCGAGGCCCGGGGAGCTGTTTTTT